This T cell receptor (beta chain) was identified during a study of shared clonotypes between healthy human individuals. Study results and limitations: What rarefaction showed was incomplete sorted-subset sequencing despite large depth. The study found lower generation probabilities in non-shared clonotypes than in those shared by all four donors.

Assay used: immunoSEQ multiplex PCR; TCRdb lists only in-frame clones, some missing. The sample lists under 650,000 clones; less than 96% were seen once. V was trimmed by 7 bases and J by 1 base, leaving 10 bases between them. The CDR3 extends over 13 amino acids. Looked up from germline, CDR1 is MDHEN and CDR2 is SYDVKM. Note on this clone: The antigen remains unidentified.

The chain is built from TRBV28 and TRBJ1-2; the D gene is possibly TRBD1 (6 bases). The receptor's source is a woman aged 25 to 39 in good health. Sequencing input: naive CD4+ T cells sorted from blood. Subset indicated: CD45RA+ positively selected. CDR3 in amino acids: CASTVGGNYGYTF. The CDR3 DNA follows: TGTGCCAGCACCGTAGGGGGTAACTATGGCTACACCTTC.